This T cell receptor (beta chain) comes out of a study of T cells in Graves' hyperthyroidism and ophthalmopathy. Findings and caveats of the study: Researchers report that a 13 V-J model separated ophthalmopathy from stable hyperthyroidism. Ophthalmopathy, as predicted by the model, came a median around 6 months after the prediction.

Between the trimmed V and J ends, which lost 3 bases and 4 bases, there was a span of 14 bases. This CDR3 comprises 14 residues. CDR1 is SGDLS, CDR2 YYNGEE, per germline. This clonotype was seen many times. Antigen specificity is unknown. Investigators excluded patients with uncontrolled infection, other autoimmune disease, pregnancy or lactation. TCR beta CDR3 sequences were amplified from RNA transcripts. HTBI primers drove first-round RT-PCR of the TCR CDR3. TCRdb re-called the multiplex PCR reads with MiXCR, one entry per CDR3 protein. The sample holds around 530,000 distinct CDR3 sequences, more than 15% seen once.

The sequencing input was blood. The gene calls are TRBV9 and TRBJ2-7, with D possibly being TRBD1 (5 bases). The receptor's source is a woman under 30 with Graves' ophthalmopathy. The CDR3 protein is CASSDSVQGYEQYF. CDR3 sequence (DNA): TGTGCCAGCAGCGACTCCGTGCAGGGTTACGAGCAGTACTTC.